This T cell receptor (beta chain) was retrieved from a study of cytomegalovirus exposure and HLA in healthy donors. Germline lookup yields CDR1 SQVTM and CDR2 ANQGSEA. J gave up 0 bases and V 7 bases, and 12 bases lay outside the gene matches. The CDR3 has 15 amino acids. Method: immunoSEQ multiplex PCR; TCRdb's copy keeps in-frame clones and lacks some. The sample has about 130,000 clones; approximately 94% are singletons. The sample consisted of PBMCs. This clonotype was obtained from a young man in good health and CMV-seronegative. V and J are TRBV29-1 and TRBJ2-7; TRBD1 aligns across 7 bases. The CDR3 DNA follows: TGCAGCGCGGGGACAGTGACTCGCAGCTCCTACGAGCAGTACTTC. Its protein is CSAGTVTRSSYEQYF.